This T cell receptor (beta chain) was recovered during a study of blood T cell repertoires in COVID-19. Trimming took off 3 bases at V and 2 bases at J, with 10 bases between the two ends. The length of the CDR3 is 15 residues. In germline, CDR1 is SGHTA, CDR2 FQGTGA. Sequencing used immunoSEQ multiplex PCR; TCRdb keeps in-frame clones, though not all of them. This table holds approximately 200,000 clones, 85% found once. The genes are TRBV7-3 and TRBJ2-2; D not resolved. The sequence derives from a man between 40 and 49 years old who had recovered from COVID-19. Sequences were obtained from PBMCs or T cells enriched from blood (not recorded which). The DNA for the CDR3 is TGTGCCAGCAGCTTCAGTGATTCAAACACCGGGGAGCTGTTTTTT. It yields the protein CASSFSDSNTGELFF.